The 15 T cell receptor beta chains below were found in one sample sequenced in a study of blood T cells in healthy people across ages. A sample-barcoded 5' primer and a J-beta primer mix were used in a second PCR of roughly 7 to 11 cycles. TCRdb analysed the 5' RACE reads with MiXCR anew, one entry per CDR3 protein. The table lists about 1,500,000 distinct CDR3 sequences, roughly 27% of them singletons, with around 7.7% in the top ten. Sequenced input: blood. The source is a woman in her 30s in good health.

Of note for this clonotype: A read error may explain this, as a much larger clone is one base away. The rearrangement uses TRBV4-3 and TRBJ1-6; no firm D call. This CDR3 contains 14 residues. The germline gives CDR1 LGHNA, CDR2 YSLEER. Here the CDR3 reads CASSQGLQYSPRHF. CDR3 coding DNA: TGCGCCAGCAGCCAGGGCCTTCAGTATTCACCCCGCCACTTT.

This clonotype came up a few times. The J gene is TRBJ1-1, the V gene TRBV20-1; D perhaps matches TRBD1 (6 bases). The CDR3 sequence is 15 residues long. Trimming cost V 6 bases and J 3 bases, with 20 bases left between them. CDR1 is DFQATT and CDR2 is SNEGSKA in the germline V gene (reference sequence). This chain's CDR3 is CSANGDTMRDTEAFF. The CDR3 DNA sequence: TGCAGTGCCAATGGGGACACAATGCGAGACACTGAAGCTTTCTTT.

This clonotype was seen repeatedly, ten times or more. The chain is built from TRBV29-1 and TRBJ2-5; 10 bases align to TRBD1. Germline CDR1 SQVTM, CDR2 ANQGSEA. V dropped 7 bases and J dropped 5; count of bases not matched to a gene: 7. This CDR3 has 13 amino acids. DNA of the CDR3: TGCAGCGGAAGACAGGGGGCAGGGGAGACCCAGTACTTC. Amino acid sequence: CSGRQGAGETQYF. Together with reference TRBV29-1 and TRBJ2-5, the CDR3 gives the full variable domain: SAVISQKPSRDICQRGTSLTIQCQVDSQVTMMFWYRQQPGQSLTLIATANQGSEATYESGFVIDKFPISRPNLTFSTLTVSNMSPEDSSIYLCSGRQGAGETQYFGPGTRLLVL.

This clonotype was detected a few times. At one boundary the junction diverges from the germline segment, which might be a read error. This chain joins TRBV5-5 and TRBJ2-7, with a tentative D call TRBD1 (6 bases). The CDR3 is 13 residues long. In germline, CDR1 is SGHKS, CDR2 YYEKEE (reference sequence). The CDR3, as DNA: TGTGCCAACAGCTTGACAGGTAGTTACGAGCAGTACTTC. This codes for CANSLTGSYEQYF.

The V call is TRBV9, the J call TRBJ1-2; no clear D gene. The CDR3 has 15 amino acids. Germline lookup yields CDR1 SGDLS and CDR2 YYNGEE. The V end lost 4 bases, the J end lost 2 bases, and 15 bases lay between the germline ends. The CDR3 DNA reads as TGTGCCAGCAGCCCCCGCGAGGGCCTCAACTATGGCTACACCTTC. Translated, it gives CASSPREGLNYGYTF.

A few counts support this clonotype. The gene calls are TRBV6-6 and TRBJ1-2, with a weak D call TRBD1 (6 bases). The V gene lost 6 bases and the J gene lost 7 bases, with 12 bases spanning the gap. Germline CDR1 and CDR2: MNHNY and SVGAGI (reference sequence). This CDR3 has 12 amino acids. The DNA for the CDR3 is TGTGCCAGCAGACCGGGGGGCCTTGGCTACACCTTC. Translated: CASRPGGLGYTF.

In this sample, this clonotype turned up a few times. The chain has TRBV9 and TRBJ2-1, with TRBD2 matching 13 bases. Trimming removed 0 bases from V and 8 bases from J; junction bases left unmatched: 2. The germline V gene encodes CDR1 SGDLS and CDR2 YYNGEE. CDR3 length: 15 amino acids. Written as DNA, the CDR3 is TGTGCCAGCAGCGTAGGGACTAGCGGGGGATATGAGCAGTTCTTC. Protein product: CASSVGTSGGYEQFF.

This clonotype was detected a few times. The gene calls are TRBV18 and TRBJ2-1; 7 nucleotides match TRBD2. CDR1 and CDR2 from the germline V gene are KGHSH and LQKENI. This CDR3 spans 16 amino acids. Trimming at V came to 3 bases and at J to 0 bases, leaving 5 bases not matched to a gene. CDR3 amino acids: CASSPSGGGSYNEQFF. CDR3 coding DNA: TGTGCCAGCTCACCGTCTGGGGGGGGCTCCTACAATGAGCAGTTCTTC.

Worth noting for this clonotype: A much larger clone differs by one base, so this may be a read error. The chain employs TRBV5-1 and TRBJ2-1; 10 bases map to TRBD2. Germline CDR1 is SGHRS and CDR2 is YFSETQ. The CDR3 extends over 14 amino acids. CDR3: CASQTLTLAGEQLF. The CDR3 DNA is TGCGCCAGCCAAACCCTTACGCTAGCGGGGGAGCAGCTCTTC.

Comment on this clonotype: A read error may be the cause here, since a much bigger clone is one base away. The CDR3 nucleotides read TGTGCCACCCAGCGGGGACTCCAAGAGACCCAGTACTTC. Residues: CATQRGLQETQYF. The J gene is TRBJ2-4, the V gene TRBV24-1; TRBD2 agrees at 7 bases. The DNA end lines up better with TRBJ2-5; the J call may be wrong. Germline CDR1 KGHDR, CDR2 SFDVKD. The CDR3 length is 13 residues.

This clonotype was observed a few times. The chain links TRBV20-1 to TRBJ2-7; D is possibly TRBD1 (6 bases). The CDR3 has 14 residues. V shed 2 bases and J shed 5 bases, with 16 bases lying between them. Germline V gene lookup returns CDR1 DFQATT and CDR2 SNEGSKA (reference sequence). CDR3 residues: CSARHTRGEDEQYF. DNA of the CDR3: TGCAGTGCTAGACACACCAGGGGTGAGGACGAGCAGTACTTC.

This clonotype has just a few counts. This sequence joins TRBV7-9 and TRBJ1-3; no clear D. The ends were cut back, 1 base at V and 4 bases at J, with 5 bases in the middle. Germline loops: CDR1 SEHNR, CDR2 FQNEAQ (reference sequence). This CDR3 has 13 amino acids. This CDR3 reads CASSLGPGNTIYF. The CDR3 bases are TGTGCCAGCAGCTTAGGCCCAGGAAACACCATATATTTT.

V is TRBV6-2 or TRBV6-3 and J is TRBJ2-2; tentative D call: TRBD2 (6 bases). Germline V lookup: CDR1 MNHEY, CDR2 SVGEGT. Deletions cut 0 bases from V and 4 bases from J, with 6 bases between. The CDR3 is 14 residues long. The CDR3 DNA reads as TGTGCCAGCAGTTACTCGACTAGCACCGGGGAGCTGTTTTTT. Amino acids: CASSYSTSTGELFF.

The V gene is TRBV20-1, the J gene TRBJ1-4; possibly TRBD1 for D (5 bases). The ends were cut back, 2 bases at V and 5 bases at J, with 21 bases in the middle. The V gene's germline CDR1 is DFQATT and CDR2 SNEGSKA (reference sequence). This CDR3 has 17 amino acids. The CDR3 DNA follows: TGCAGTGCTAGACCAACCGGGACCCCATTATCGAATGAAAAACTGTTTTTT. Translation: CSARPTGTPLSNEKLFF.

With respect to this clonotype: Since a much larger clone is just one base distant, this may be a read error. The chain employs TRBV12-3 or TRBV12-4 and TRBJ2-4; D gene uncertain. This CDR3 is 15 amino acids long. The CDR3 DNA reads as TGTACCAGCAGTTTACTCGGGTATCGTAAAAACATTCAGTACTTC. This sequence encodes CTSSLLGYRKNIQYF.